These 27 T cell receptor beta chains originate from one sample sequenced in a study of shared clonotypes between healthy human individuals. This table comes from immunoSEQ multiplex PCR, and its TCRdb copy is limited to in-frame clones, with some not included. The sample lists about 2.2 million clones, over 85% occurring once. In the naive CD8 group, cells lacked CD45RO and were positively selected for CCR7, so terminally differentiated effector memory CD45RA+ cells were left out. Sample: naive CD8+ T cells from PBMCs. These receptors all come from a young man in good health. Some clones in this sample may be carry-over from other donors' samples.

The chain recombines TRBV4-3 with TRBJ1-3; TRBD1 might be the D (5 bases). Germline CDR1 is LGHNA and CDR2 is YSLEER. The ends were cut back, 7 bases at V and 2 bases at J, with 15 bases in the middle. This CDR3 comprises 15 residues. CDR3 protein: CASTSGRAAGNTIYF. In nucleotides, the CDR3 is TGCGCCAGCACATCGGGCAGGGCAGCTGGAAACACCATATATTTT.

CDR3 nucleotides: TGCGCCAGCAGCTTGACGGTAGCGGGAGCCCGGGACGAGCAGTTCTTC. This translates into CASSLTVAGARDEQFF. The rearrangement links TRBV5-1 to TRBJ2-1, with 9 positions matching TRBD2. Unmatched junction bases numbered 12, after V lost 1 base and J lost 10 bases. From germline, CDR1 is SGHRS and CDR2 YFSETQ. The CDR3 is 16 amino acids.

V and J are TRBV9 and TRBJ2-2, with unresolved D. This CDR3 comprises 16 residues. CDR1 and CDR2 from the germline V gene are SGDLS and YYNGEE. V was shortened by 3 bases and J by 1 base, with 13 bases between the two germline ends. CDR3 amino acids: CASSDVAGLNTGELFF. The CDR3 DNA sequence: TGTGCCAGCAGCGATGTTGCCGGGCTGAACACCGGGGAGCTGTTTTTT.

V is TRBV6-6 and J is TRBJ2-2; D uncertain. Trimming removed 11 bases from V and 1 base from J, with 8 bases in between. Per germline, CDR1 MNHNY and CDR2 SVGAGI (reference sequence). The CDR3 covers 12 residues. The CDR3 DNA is TGTGCCGTCTCCTGGAACACCGGGGAGCTGTTTTTT. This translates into CAVSWNTGELFF.

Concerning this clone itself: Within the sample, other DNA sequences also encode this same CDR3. CDR3 DNA: TGTGCCAGCAGTATCGCGGGCGCCGAGCAGTACTTC. Translating it yields CASSIAGAEQYF. This chain connects TRBV27 to TRBJ2-7; a possible D gene is TRBD2 (5 bases). Germline V gene lookup returns CDR1 MNHEY and CDR2 SMNVEV (reference sequence). V was clipped by 5 bases and J by 6 bases, with 11 bases between them. There are 12 residues in the CDR3.

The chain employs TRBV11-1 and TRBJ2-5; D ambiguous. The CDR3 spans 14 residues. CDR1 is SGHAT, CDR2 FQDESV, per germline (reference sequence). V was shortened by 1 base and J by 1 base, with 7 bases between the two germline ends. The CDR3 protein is CASSLGVAQETQYF. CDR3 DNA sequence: TGTGCCAGCAGCTTAGGAGTGGCCCAAGAGACCCAGTACTTC.

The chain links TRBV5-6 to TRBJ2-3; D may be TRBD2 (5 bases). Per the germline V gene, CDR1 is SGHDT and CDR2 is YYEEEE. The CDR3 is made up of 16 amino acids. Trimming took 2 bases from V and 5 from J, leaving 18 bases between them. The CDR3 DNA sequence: TGTGCCAGCAGCTTTTTACCGGGGTCTGAGGGAGATACGCAGTATTTT. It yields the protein CASSFLPGSEGDTQYF. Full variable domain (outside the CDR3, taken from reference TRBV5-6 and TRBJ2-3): DAGVTQSPTHLIKTRGQQVTLRCSPKSGHDTVSWYQQALGQGPQFIFQYYEEEERQRGNFPDRFSGHQFPNYSSELNVNALLLGDSALYLCASSFLPGSEGDTQYFGPGTRLTVL.

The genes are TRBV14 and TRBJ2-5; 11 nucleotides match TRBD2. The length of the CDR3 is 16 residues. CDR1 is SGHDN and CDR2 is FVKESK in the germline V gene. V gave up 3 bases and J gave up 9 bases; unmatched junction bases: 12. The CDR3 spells CASSQGRLAGPVAQYF. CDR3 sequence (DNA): TGTGCCAGCAGCCAGGGGCGACTAGCGGGACCAGTGGCCCAGTACTTC.

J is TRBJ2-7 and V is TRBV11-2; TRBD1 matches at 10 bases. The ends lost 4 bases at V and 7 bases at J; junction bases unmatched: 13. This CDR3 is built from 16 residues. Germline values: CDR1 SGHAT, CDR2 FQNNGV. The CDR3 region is CASSYGTRQGAREQYF. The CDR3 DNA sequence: TGTGCCAGCAGCTACGGGACCAGACAGGGGGCGCGGGAGCAGTACTTC.

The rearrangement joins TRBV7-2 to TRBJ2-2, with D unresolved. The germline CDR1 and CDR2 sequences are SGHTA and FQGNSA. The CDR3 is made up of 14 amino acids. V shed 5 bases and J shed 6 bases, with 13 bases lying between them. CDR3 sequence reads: CASSPPDRAGELFF. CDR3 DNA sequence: TGTGCCAGCAGCCCGCCCGACCGGGCCGGGGAGCTGTTTTTT.

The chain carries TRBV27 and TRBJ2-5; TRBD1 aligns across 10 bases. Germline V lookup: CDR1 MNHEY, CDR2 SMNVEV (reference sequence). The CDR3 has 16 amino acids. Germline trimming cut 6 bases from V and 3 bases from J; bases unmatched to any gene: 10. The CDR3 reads CASSPFTGTGEETQYF. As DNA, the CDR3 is TGTGCCAGCAGCCCGTTCACCGGGACAGGGGAAGAGACCCAGTACTTC.

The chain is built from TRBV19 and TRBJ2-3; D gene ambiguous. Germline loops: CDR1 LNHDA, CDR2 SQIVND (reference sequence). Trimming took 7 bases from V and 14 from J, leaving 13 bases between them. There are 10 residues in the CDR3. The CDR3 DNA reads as TGTGCCAGTAACCATATCCCGAGGTATTTT. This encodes CASNHIPRYF.

As DNA, the CDR3 is TGTGCCAGTAGACCCACAGGGGACGTCTCCTACGAGCAGTACTTC. Translating gives CASRPTGDVSYEQYF. The gene calls are TRBV19 and TRBJ2-7; 7 bases are shared with TRBD1. V dropped 6 bases and J dropped 0; count of bases not matched to a gene: 8. The germline V gene has CDR1 LNHDA and CDR2 SQIVND (reference sequence). The CDR3 totals 15 residues.

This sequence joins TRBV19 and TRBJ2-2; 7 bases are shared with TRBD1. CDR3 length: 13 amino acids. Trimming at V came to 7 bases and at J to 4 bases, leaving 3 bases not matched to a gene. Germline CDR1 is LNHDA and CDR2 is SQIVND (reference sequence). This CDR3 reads CASIGTATGELFF. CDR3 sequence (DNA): TGTGCCAGTATCGGGACAGCCACCGGGGAGCTGTTTTTT. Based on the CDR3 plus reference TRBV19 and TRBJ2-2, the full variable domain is DGGITQSPKYLFRKEGQNVTLSCEQNLNHDAMYWYRQDPGQGLRLIYYSQIVNDFQKGDIAEGYSVSREKKESFPLTVTSAQKNPTAFYLCASIGTATGELFFGEGSRLTVL.

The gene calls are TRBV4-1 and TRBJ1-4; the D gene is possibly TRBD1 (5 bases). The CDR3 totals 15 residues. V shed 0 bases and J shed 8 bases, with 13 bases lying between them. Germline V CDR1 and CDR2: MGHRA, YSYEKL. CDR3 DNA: TGCGCCAGCAGCCAAGATCGGGTTGGGGCCGAAAAACTGTTTTTT. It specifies CASSQDRVGAEKLFF.

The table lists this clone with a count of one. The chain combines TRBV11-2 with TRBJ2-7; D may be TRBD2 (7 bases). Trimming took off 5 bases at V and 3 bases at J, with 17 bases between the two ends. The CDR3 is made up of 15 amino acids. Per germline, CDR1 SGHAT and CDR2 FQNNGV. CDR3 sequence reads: CASSHPGRGYYEQYF. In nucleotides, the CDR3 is TGTGCCAGCAGCCATCCTGGGAGGGGGTACTACGAGCAGTACTTC.

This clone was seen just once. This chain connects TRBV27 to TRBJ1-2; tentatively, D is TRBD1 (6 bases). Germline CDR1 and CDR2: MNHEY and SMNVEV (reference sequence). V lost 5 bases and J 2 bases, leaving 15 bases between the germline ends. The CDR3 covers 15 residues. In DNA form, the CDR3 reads TGTGCCAGCAGTCCCTATCCTACAGGGAACTATGGCTACACCTTC. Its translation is CASSPYPTGNYGYTF.

In DNA form, the CDR3 reads TGTGCCAGCAGCGGAGGCACCATAAACTATGGCTACACCTTC. Protein sequence: CASSGGTINYGYTF. The chain carries TRBV7-9 and TRBJ1-2; D call uncertain. The CDR3 covers 14 residues. The germline CDR1 and CDR2 sequences are SEHNR and FQNEAQ (reference sequence). Trimming took 5 bases from V and 2 from J, leaving 12 bases between them. Drawing the rest from reference TRBV7-9 and TRBJ1-2, the complete variable domain is DTGVSQNPRHKITKRGQNVTFRCDPISEHNRLYWYRQTLGQGPEFLTYFQNEAQLEKSRLLSDRFSAERPKGSFSTLEIQRTEQGDSAMYLCASSGGTINYGYTFGSGTRLTVV.

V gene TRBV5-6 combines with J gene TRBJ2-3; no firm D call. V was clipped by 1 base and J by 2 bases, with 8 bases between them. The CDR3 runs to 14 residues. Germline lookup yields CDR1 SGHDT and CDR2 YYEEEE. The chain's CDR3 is CASSLRGHTDTQYF. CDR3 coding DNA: TGTGCCAGCAGCTTGCGTGGCCACACAGATACGCAGTATTTT. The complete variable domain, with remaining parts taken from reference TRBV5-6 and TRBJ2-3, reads DAGVTQSPTHLIKTRGQQVTLRCSPKSGHDTVSWYQQALGQGPQFIFQYYEEEERQRGNFPDRFSGHQFPNYSSELNVNALLLGDSALYLCASSLRGHTDTQYFGPGTRLTVL.

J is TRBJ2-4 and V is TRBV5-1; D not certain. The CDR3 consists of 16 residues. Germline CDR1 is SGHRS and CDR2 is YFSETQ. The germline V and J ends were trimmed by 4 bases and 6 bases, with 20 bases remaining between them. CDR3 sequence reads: CASSQSDRTTGNIQYF. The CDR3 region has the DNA TGCGCCAGCAGCCAATCGGACCGGACGACGGGAAACATTCAGTACTTC.

This CDR3 reads CAWSEVRGVGTYEQYF. The CDR3 nucleotides read TGTGCCTGGAGTGAGGTCAGAGGGGTGGGGACCTACGAGCAGTACTTC. The chain uses TRBV30 and TRBJ2-7, with D perhaps matching TRBD1 or TRBD2 (5 bases each). V was pared by 1 base and J by 2 bases, with 18 bases between. Germline CDR1 GTSNPN, CDR2 SVGIG (reference sequence). The CDR3 contains 16 residues.

The CDR3 sequence: CASSRARGADTQYF. For the CDR3, the DNA is TGTGCCAGTAGTCGCGCCCGGGGGGCAGATACGCAGTATTTT. The V gene is TRBV19, the J gene TRBJ2-3; 7 bases map to TRBD2. J lost 4 bases, V lost 5 bases, and 6 bases had no gene match. CDR1 and CDR2 (germline): LNHDA, SQIVND (reference sequence). The CDR3 loop spans 14 amino acids.

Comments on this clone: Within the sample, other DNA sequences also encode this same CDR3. CDR3: CASSVGGANQPQHF. The CDR3 DNA sequence: TGTGCCAGCAGCGTAGGCGGCGCCAATCAGCCCCAGCATTTT. This sequence joins TRBV9 and TRBJ1-5; no clear D gene. The CDR3 is made up of 14 amino acids. Trimming left V 0 bases short and J 3 bases short, with 7 bases between. CDR1 is SGDLS, CDR2 YYNGEE, per germline.

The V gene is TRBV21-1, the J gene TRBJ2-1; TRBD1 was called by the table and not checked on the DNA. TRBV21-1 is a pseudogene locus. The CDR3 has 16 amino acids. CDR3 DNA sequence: TGTGCCAGCAGCAAAGGGTCGGGACAGGGGCGAGTCCAGCAGTTCTTC. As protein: CASSKGSGQGRVQQFF.

The chain's CDR3 is CSVETDALYGYTF. CDR3 bases: TGCAGCGTGGAGACAGATGCACTCTATGGCTACACCTTC. This sequence joins TRBV29-1 and TRBJ1-2; TRBD1 might be the D (5 bases). V was trimmed by 6 bases and J by 4 bases, leaving 15 bases between them. Germline loops: CDR1 SQVTM, CDR2 ANQGSEA. This CDR3 has 13 amino acids.

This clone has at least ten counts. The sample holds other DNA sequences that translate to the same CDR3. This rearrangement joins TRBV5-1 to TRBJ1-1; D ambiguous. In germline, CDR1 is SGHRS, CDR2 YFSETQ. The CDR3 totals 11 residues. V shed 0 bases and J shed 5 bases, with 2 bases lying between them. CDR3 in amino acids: CASSLGTEAFF. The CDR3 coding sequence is TGCGCCAGCAGCTTGGGGACTGAAGCTTTCTTT.

CDR3 DNA: TGTGCCAGCAGCGGGGGACCCCACCTAGCCAAAAACATTCAGTACTTC. Protein sequence: CASSGGPHLAKNIQYF. The chain links TRBV9 to TRBJ2-4; possibly TRBD1 or TRBD2 for D (5 bases each). CDR1 SGDLS and CDR2 YYNGEE come from the germline V gene. Trimming cost V 3 bases and J 0 bases, with 13 bases left between them. CDR3 size: 16 residues.